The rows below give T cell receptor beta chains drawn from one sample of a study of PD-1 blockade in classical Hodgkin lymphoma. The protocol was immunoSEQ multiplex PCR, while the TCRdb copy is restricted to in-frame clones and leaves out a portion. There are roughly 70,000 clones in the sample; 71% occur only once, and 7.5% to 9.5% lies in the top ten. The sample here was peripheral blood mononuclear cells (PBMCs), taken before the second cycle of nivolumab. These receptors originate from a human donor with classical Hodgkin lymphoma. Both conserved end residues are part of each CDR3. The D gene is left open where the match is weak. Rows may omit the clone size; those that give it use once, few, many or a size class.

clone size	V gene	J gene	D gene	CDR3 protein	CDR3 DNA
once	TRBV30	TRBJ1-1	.	CAWIRGTEAFF	TGTGCCTGGATTAGGGGGACTGAAGCTTTCTTT
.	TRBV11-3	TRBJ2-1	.	CASSFRGGTAYNEQFF	TGTGCCAGCAGCTTCAGGGGCGGGACAGCCTACAATGAGCAGTTCTTC
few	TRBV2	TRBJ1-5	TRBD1	CASSGGQSYQPQHF	TGTGCCAGCAGTGGGGGACAGTCTTATCAGCCCCAGCATTTT
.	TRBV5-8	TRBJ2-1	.	CASSLDQGIYNEQFF	TGTGCCAGCAGCTTGGATCAGGGTATCTACAATGAGCAGTTCTTC
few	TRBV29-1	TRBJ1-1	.	CSTSWTEAFF	TGCAGCACGAGTTGGACTGAAGCTTTCTTT
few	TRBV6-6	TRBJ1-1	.	CASSYPPEGPEAFF	TGTGCCAGCAGTTACCCCCCTGAAGGACCTGAAGCTTTCTTT
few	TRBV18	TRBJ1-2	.	CASSPLDSEYGYTF	TGTGCCAGCTCACCTTTGGACAGCGAGTATGGCTACACCTTC
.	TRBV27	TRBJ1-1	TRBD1	CASSYSGQGIGMNTEAFF	TGTGCCAGCAGTTATTCCGGACAGGGGATCGGGATGAACACTGAAGCTTTCTTT
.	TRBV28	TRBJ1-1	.	CASKKGGSTEAFF	TGTGCCAGCAAGAAGGGGGGTAGCACTGAAGCTTTCTTT
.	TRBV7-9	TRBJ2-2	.	CASSWGGGHTGELFF	TGTGCCAGCAGCTGGGGAGGGGGACACACCGGGGAGCTGTTTTTT
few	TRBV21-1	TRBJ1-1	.	CASSIKLEAFF	TGTGCCAGCAGCATAAAGCTAGAAGCTTTCTTT
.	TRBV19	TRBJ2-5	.	CASSIQTHGAETQYF	TGTGCCAGTAGTATACAGACCCACGGCGCGGAGACCCAGTACTTC
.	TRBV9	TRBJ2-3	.	CASSGRQGISTDTQYF	TGTGCCAGCAGCGGCCGCCAGGGGATCAGCACAGATACGCAGTATTTT
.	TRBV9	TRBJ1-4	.	CASSVGGGPTNEKLFF	TGTGCCAGCAGCGTAGGGGGGGGCCCCACTAATGAAAAACTGTTTTTT
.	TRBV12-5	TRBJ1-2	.	CASGLVLSDYGYTF	TGTGCTAGTGGTTTGGTACTGTCGGACTATGGCTACACCTTC
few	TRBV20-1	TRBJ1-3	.	CSAISGNTIYF	TGCAGTGCTATTTCTGGAAACACCATATATTTT
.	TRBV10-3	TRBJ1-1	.	CAISESGNTEAFF	TGTGCCATCAGTGAGTCAGGGAACACTGAAGCTTTCTTT